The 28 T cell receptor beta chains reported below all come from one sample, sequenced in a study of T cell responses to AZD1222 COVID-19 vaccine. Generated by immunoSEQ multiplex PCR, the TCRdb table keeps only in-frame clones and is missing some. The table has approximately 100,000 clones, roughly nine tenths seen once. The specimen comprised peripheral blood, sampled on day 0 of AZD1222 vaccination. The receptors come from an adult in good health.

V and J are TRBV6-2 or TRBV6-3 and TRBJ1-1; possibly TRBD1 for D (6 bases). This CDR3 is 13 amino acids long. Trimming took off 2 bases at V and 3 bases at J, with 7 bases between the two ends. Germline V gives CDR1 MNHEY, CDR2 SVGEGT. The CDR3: CASSYTGYTEAFF. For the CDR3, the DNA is TGTGCCAGCAGTTACACAGGGTACACTGAAGCTTTCTTT.

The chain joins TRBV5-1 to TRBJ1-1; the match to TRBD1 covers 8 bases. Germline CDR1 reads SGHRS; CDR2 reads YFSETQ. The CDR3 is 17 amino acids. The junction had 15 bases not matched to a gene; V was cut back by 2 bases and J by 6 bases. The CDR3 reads CASSFAALGQGASEAFF. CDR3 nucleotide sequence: TGCGCCAGCAGCTTTGCAGCCTTGGGGCAGGGGGCCTCTGAAGCTTTCTTT. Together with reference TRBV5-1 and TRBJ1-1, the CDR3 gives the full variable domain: KAGVTQTPRYLIKTRGQQVTLSCSPISGHRSVSWYQQTPGQGLQFLFEYFSETQRNKGNFPGRFSGRQFSNSRSEMNVSTLELGDSALYLCASSFAALGQGASEAFFGQGTRLTVV.

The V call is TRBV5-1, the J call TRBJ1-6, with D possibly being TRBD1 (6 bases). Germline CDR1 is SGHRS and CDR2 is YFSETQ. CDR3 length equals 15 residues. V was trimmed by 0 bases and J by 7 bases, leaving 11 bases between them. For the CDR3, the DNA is TGCGCCAGCAGCTTGGCACAGGGCGAAAATTCACCCCTCCACTTT. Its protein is CASSLAQGENSPLHF. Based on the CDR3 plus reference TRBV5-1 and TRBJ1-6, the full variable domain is KAGVTQTPRYLIKTRGQQVTLSCSPISGHRSVSWYQQTPGQGLQFLFEYFSETQRNKGNFPGRFSGRQFSNSRSEMNVSTLELGDSALYLCASSLAQGENSPLHFGNGTRLTVT.

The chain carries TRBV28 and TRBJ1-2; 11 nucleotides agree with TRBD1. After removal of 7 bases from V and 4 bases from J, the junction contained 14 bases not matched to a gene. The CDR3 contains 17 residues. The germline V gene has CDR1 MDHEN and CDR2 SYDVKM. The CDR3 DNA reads TGTGCCAGCACTTCCCCGGGACAGGGGGACCGGGCCTATGGCTACACCTTC. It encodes CASTSPGQGDRAYGYTF.

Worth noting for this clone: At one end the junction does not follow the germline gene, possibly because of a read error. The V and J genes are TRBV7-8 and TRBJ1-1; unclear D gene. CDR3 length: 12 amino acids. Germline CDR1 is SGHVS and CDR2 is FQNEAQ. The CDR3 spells CASGLGPGEAFF. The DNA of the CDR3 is TGTGCCAGCGGCTTGGGCCCGGGTGAAGCTTTCTTT.

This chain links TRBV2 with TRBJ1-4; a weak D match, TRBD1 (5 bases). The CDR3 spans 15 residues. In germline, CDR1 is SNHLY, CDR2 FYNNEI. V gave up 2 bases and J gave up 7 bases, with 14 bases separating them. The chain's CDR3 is CASSELVAGREKLFF. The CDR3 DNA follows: TGTGCCAGCAGTGAATTGGTGGCAGGGCGTGAAAAACTGTTTTTT.

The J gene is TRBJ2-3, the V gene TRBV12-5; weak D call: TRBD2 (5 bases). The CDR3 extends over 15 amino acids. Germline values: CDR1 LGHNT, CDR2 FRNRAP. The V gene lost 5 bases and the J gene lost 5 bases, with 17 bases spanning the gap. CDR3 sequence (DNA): TGTGCTAGTGGTATGACGGGGTTATATCTAGATACGCAGTATTTT. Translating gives CASGMTGLYLDTQYF.

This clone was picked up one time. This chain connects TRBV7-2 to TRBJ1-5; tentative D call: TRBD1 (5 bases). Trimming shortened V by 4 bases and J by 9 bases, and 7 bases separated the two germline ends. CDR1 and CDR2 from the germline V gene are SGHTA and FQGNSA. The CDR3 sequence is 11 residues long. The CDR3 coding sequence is TGTGCCAGCAGCTCGGGGGGGCCCCAGCATTTT. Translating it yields CASSSGGPQHF.

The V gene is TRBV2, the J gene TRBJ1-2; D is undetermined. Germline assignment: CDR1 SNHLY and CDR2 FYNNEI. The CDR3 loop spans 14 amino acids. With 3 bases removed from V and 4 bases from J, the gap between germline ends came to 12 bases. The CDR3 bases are TGTGCCAGCAGTGACGGTCAGTTCGTCTATGGCTACACCTTC. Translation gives CASSDGQFVYGYTF.

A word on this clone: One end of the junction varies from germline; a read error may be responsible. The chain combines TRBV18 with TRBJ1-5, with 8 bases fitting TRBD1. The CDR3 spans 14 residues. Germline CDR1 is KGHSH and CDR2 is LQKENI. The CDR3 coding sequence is TGTGCCAGCTCCGGACAGGGTAGAGATCAGCTCCAGCATTTT. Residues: CASSGQGRDQLQHF.

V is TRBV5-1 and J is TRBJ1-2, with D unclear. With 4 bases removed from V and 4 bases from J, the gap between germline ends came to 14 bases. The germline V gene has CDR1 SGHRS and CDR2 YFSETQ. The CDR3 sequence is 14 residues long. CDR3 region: CASSLELAAYGYTF. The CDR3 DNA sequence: TGCGCCAGCAGCCTGGAACTGGCGGCCTATGGCTACACCTTC.

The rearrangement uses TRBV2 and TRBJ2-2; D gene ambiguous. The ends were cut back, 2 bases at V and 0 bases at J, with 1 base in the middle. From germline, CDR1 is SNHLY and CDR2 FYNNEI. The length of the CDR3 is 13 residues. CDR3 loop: CASSESNTGELFF. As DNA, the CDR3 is TGTGCCAGCAGTGAATCGAACACCGGGGAGCTGTTTTTT.

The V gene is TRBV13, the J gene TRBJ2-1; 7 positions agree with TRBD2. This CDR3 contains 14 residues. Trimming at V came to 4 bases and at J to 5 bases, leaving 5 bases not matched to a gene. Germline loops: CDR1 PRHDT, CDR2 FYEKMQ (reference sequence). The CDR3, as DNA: TGTGCCAGCAGCTCCCGGCGGGGGAACAATGAGCAGTTCTTC. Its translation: CASSSRRGNNEQFF.

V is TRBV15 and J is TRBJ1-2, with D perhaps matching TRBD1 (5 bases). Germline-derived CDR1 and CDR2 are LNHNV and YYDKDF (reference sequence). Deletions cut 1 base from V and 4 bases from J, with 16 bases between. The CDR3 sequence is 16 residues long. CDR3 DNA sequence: TGTGCCACCAGCAGAGCCCCAGGGACCTGGGGCTATGGCTACACCTTC. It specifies CATSRAPGTWGYGYTF.

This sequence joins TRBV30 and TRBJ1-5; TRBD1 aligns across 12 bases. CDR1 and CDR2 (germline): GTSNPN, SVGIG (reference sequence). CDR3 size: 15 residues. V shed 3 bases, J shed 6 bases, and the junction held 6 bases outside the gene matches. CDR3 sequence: CAWSIGTGGIQPQHF. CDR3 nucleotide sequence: TGTGCCTGGAGCATCGGGACAGGGGGCATTCAGCCCCAGCATTTT. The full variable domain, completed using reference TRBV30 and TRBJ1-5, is SQTIHQWPATLVQPVGSPLSLECTVEGTSNPNLYWYRQAAGRGLQLLFYSVGIGQISSEVPQNLSASRPQDRQFILSSKKLLLSDSGFYLCAWSIGTGGIQPQHFGDGTRLSIL.

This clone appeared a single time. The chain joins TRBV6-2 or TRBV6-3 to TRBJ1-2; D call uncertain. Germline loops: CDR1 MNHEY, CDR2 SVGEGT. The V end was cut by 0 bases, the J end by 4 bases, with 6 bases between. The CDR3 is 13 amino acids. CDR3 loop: CASSYSNSYGYTF. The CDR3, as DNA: TGTGCCAGCAGTTACTCGAACAGCTATGGCTACACCTTC.

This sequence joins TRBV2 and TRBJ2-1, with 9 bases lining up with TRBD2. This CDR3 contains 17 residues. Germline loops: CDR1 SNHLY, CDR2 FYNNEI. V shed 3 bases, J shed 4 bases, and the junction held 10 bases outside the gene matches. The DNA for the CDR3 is TGTGCCAGCAGTGATGAGGACGGGCTAGCGGGATACAATGAGCAGTTCTTC. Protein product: CASSDEDGLAGYNEQFF.

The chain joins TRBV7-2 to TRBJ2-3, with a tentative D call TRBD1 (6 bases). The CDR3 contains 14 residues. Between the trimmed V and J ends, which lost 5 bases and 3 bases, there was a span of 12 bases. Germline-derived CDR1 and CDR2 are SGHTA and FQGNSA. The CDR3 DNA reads TGTGCCAGCAGCCCCACAGGGAGAACAGATACGCAGTATTTT. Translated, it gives CASSPTGRTDTQYF.

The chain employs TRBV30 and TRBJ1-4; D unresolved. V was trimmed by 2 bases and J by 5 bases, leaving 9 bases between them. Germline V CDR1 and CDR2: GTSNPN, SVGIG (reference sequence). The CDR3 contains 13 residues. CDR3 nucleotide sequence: TGTGCCTGGAGTAGTGACACAAATGAAAAACTGTTTTTT. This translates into CAWSSDTNEKLFF.

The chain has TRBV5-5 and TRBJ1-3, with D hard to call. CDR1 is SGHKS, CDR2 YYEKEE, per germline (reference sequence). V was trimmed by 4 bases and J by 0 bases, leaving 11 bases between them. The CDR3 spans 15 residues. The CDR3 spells CASSVWQGSGNTIYF. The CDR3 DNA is TGTGCCAGCAGCGTGTGGCAAGGCTCTGGAAACACCATATATTTT.

In DNA form, the CDR3 reads TGTGCCAGCAGCTGGCCATCCTACGAGCAGTACTTC. Translated, it gives CASSWPSYEQYF. This chain connects TRBV7-2 to TRBJ2-7; D gene ambiguous. Germline V CDR1 and CDR2: SGHTA, FQGNSA. The CDR3 totals 12 residues. V lost 4 bases, J lost 1 base, and 5 bases lay in between.

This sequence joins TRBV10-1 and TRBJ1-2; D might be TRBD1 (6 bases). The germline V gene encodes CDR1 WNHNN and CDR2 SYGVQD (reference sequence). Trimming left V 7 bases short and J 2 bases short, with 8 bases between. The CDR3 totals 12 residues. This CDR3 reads CASNGGNYGYTF. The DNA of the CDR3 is TGCGCCAGCAATGGGGGCAACTATGGCTACACCTTC.

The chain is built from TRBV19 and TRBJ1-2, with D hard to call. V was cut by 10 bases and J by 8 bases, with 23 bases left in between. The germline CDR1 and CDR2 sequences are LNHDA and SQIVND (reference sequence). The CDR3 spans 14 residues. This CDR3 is CATAWGGSGEGYTF. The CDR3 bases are TGTGCCACCGCTTGGGGAGGAAGCGGTGAGGGCTACACCTTC. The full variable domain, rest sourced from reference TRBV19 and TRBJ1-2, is DGGITQSPKYLFRKEGQNVTLSCEQNLNHDAMYWYRQDPGQGLRLIYYSQIVNDFQKGDIAEGYSVSREKKESFPLTVTSAQKNPTAFYLCATAWGGSGEGYTFGSGTRLTVV.

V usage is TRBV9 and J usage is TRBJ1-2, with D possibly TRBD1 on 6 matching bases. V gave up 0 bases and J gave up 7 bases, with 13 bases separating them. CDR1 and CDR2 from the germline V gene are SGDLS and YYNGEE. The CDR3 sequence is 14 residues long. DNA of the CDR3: TGTGCCAGCAGCGTAGGGGCAGGGGAAACTGGCTACACCTTC. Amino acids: CASSVGAGETGYTF.

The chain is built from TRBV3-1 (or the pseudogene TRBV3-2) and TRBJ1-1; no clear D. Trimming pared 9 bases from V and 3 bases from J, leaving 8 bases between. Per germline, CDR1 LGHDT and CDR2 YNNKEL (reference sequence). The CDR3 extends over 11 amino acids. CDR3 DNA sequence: TGTGCCAGTCGGGGATACACTGAAGCTTTCTTT. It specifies CASRGYTEAFF.

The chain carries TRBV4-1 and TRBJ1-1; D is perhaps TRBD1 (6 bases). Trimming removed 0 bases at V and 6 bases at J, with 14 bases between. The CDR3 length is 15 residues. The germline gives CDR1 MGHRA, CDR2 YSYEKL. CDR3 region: CASSQEGGGRPEAFF. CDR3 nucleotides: TGCGCCAGCAGCCAAGAAGGGGGGGGAAGGCCTGAAGCTTTCTTT.

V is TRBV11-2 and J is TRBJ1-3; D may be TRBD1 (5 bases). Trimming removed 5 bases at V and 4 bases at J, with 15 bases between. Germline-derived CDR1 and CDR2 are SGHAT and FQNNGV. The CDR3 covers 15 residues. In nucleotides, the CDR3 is TGTGCCAGCAGCGCTGGGACGATGGCGGGAAACACCATATATTTT. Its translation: CASSAGTMAGNTIYF.

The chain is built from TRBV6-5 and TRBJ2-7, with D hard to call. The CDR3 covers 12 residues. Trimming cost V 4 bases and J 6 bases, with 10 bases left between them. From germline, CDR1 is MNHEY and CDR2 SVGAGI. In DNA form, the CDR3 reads TGTGCCAGCAGTTCTGGGTCAGTCGAGCAGTACTTC. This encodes CASSSGSVEQYF.